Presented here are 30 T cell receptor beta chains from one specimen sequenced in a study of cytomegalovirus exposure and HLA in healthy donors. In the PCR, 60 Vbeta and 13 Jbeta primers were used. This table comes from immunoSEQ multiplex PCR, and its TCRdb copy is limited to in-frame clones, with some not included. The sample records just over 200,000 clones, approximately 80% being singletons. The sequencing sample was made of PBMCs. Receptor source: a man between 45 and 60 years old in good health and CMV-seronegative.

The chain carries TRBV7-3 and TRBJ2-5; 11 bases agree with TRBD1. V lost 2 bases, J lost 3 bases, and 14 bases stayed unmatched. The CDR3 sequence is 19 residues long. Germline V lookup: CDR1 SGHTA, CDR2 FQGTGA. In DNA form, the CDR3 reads TGTGCCAGCAGCTTACTGGGACAGGGGGGACTAGATTTCGAAGAGACCCAGTACTTC. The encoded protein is CASSLLGQGGLDFEETQYF.

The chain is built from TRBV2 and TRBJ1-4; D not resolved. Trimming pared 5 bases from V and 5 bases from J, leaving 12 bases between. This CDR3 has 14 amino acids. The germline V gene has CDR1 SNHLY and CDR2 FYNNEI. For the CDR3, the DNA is TGTGCCAGCAGTAACGGACTCCTGAATGAAAAACTGTTTTTT. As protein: CASSNGLLNEKLFF.

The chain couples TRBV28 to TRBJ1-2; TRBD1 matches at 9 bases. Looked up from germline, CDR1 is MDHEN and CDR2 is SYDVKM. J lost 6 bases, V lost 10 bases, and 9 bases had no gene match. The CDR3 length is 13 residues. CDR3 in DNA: TGTGCCATCCGCCTGACAGGGGGAGATGGCTACACCTTC. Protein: CAIRLTGGDGYTF.

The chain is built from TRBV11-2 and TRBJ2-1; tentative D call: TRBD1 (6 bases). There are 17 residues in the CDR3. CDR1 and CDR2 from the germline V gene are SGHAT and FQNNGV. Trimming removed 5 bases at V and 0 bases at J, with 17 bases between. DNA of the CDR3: TGTGCCAGCAGCATTGGGTCCGGACAGATCTCCTACAATGAGCAGTTCTTC. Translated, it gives CASSIGSGQISYNEQFF.

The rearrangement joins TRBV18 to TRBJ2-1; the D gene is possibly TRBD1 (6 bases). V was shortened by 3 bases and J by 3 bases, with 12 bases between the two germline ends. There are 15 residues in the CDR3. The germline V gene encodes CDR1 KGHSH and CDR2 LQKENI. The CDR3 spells CASSPWDTDYNEQFF. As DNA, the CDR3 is TGTGCCAGCTCACCCTGGGACACCGACTACAATGAGCAGTTCTTC.

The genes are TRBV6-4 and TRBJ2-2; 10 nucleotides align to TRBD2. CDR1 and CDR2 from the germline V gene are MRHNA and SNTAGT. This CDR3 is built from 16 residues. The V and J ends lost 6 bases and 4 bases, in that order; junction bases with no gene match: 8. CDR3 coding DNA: TGTGCCAGCAGCCAGGGACTAGCGTTTTCCACCGGGGAGCTGTTTTTT. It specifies CASSQGLAFSTGELFF.

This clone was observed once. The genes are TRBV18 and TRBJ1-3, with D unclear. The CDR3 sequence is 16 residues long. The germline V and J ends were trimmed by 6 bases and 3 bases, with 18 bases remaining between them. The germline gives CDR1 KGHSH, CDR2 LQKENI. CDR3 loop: CASSPTLDRFGNTIYF. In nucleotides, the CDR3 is TGTGCCAGCTCGCCGACCCTAGACCGATTTGGAAACACCATATATTTT.

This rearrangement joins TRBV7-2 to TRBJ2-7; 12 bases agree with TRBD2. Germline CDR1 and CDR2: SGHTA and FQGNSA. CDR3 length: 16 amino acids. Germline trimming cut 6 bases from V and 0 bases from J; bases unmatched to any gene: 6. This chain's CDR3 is CASRHRTSGNSYEQYF. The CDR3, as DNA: TGTGCCAGCAGACATAGGACTAGCGGGAACTCCTACGAGCAGTACTTC.

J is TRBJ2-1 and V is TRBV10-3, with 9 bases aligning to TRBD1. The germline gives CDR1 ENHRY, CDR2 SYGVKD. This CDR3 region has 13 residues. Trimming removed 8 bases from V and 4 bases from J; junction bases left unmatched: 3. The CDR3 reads CAIGQGSYNEQFF. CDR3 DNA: TGTGCCATCGGACAGGGGAGTTACAATGAGCAGTTCTTC.

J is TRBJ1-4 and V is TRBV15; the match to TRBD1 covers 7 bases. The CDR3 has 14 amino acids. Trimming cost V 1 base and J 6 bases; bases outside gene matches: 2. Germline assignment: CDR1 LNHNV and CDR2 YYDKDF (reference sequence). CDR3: CATSRGQGDEKLFF. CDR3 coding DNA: TGTGCCACCAGCAGAGGACAGGGAGATGAAAAACTGTTTTTT.

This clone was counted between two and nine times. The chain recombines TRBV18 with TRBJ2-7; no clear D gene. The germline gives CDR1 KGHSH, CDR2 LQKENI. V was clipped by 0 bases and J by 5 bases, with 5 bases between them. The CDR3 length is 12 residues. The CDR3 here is CASSPPSNEQYF. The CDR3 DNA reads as TGTGCCAGCTCACCACCTTCAAACGAGCAGTACTTC.

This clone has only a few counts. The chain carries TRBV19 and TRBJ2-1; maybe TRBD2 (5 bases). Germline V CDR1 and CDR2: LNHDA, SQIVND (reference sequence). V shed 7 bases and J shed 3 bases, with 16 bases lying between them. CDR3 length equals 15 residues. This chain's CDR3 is CASTSRAEIYNEQFF. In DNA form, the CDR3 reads TGTGCCAGTACCTCTCGAGCGGAGATCTACAATGAGCAGTTCTTC.

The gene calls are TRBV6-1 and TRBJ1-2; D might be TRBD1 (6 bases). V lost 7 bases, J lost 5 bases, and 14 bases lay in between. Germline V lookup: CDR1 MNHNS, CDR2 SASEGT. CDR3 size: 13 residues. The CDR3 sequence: CASTETGSYGYTF. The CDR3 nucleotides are TGTGCCAGCACCGAGACAGGATCTTATGGCTACACCTTC.

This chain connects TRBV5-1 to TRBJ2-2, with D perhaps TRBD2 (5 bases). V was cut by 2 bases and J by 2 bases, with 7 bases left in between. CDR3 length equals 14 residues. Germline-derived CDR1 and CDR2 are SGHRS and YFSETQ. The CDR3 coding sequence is TGCGCCAGCAGCTTTCGGGAAAACACCGGGGAGCTGTTTTTT. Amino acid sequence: CASSFRENTGELFF.

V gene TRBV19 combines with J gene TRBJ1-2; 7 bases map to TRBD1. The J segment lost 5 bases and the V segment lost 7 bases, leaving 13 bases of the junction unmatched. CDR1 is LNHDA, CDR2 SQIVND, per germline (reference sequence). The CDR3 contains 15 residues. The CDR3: CASTPGGHTLYGYTF. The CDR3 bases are TGTGCCAGTACCCCAGGGGGGCACACCTTGTATGGCTACACCTTC. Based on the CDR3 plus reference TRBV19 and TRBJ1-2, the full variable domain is DGGITQSPKYLFRKEGQNVTLSCEQNLNHDAMYWYRQDPGQGLRLIYYSQIVNDFQKGDIAEGYSVSREKKESFPLTVTSAQKNPTAFYLCASTPGGHTLYGYTFGSGTRLTVV.

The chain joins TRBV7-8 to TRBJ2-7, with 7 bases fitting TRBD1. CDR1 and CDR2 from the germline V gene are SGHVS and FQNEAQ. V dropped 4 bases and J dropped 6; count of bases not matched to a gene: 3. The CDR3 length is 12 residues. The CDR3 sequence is CASSSGQVEQYF. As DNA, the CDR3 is TGTGCCAGCAGCTCCGGACAGGTCGAGCAGTACTTC.

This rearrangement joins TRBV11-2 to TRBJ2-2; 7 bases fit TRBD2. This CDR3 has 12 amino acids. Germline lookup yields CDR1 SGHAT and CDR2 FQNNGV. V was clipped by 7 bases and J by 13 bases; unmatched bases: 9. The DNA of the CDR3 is TGTGCCAGCACCACCCCTGGGGAGGGGCTGTTTTTT. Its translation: CASTTPGEGLFF.

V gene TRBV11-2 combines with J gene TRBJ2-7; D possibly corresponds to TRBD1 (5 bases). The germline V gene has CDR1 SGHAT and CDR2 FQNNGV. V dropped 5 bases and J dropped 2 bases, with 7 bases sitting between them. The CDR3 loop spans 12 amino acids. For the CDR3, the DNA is TGTGCCAGCAGCATGACAGCCTACGAGCAGTACTTC. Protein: CASSMTAYEQYF. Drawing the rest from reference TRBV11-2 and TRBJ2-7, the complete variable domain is EAGVAQSPRYKIIEKRQSVAFWCNPISGHATLYWYQQILGQGPKLLIQFQNNGVVDDSQLPKDRFSAERLKGVDSTLKIQPAKLEDSAVYLCASSMTAYEQYFGPGTRLTVT.

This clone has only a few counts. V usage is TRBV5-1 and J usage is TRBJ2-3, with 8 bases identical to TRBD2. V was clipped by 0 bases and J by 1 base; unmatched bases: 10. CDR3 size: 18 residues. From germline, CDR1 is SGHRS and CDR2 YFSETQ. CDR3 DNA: TGCGCCAGCAGCTTGGCCCAGGGCTGGCGGGAGGGCACAGATACGCAGTATTTT. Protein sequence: CASSLAQGWREGTDTQYF.

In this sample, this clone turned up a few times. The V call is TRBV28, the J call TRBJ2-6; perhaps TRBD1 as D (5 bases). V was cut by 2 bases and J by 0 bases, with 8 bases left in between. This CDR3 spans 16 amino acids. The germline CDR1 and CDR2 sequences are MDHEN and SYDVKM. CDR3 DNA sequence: TGTGCCAGCAGTTTAGGCAGGGACTCTGGGGCCAACGTCCTGACTTTC. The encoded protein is CASSLGRDSGANVLTF.

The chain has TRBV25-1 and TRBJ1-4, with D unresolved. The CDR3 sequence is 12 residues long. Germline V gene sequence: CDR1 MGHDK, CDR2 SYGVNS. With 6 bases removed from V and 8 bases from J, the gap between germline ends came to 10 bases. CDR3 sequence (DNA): TGTGCCAGCAGGGGGAGTGGGGAAAAACTGTTTTTT. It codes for CASRGSGEKLFF.

The CDR3 here is CASSFGSAVNTEAFF. CDR3 in DNA: TGTGCCAGCAGCTTCGGATCGGCGGTGAACACTGAAGCTTTCTTT. The chain joins TRBV7-9 to TRBJ1-1; D ambiguous. V was trimmed by 3 bases and J by 0 bases, leaving 11 bases between them. Per the germline V gene, CDR1 is SEHNR and CDR2 is FQNEAQ (reference sequence). CDR3 length: 15 residues. Full variable domain (missing parts from reference TRBV7-9 and TRBJ1-1): DTGVSQNPRHKITKRGQNVTFRCDPISEHNRLYWYRQTLGQGPEFLTYFQNEAQLEKSRLLSDRFSAERPKGSFSTLEIQRTEQGDSAMYLCASSFGSAVNTEAFFGQGTRLTVV.

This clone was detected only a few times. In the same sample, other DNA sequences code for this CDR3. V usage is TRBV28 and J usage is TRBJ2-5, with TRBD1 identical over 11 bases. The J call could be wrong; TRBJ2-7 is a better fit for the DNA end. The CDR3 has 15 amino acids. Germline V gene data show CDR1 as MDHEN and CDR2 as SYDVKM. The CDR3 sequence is CASSPRTGGIYEQYF. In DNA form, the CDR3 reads TGTGCCAGCAGTCCCCGGACAGGGGGCATCTACGAGCAGTACTTC.

CDR3 in DNA: TGTGCCACAAGCCCAGGCGAAAATTGGGATCAGCCCCAGCATTTT. This gives the protein CATSPGENWDQPQHF. V usage is TRBV10-3 and J usage is TRBJ1-5; D remains ambiguous. V was pared by 10 bases and J by 5 bases, with 21 bases between. The CDR3 runs to 15 residues. In germline, CDR1 is ENHRY, CDR2 SYGVKD.

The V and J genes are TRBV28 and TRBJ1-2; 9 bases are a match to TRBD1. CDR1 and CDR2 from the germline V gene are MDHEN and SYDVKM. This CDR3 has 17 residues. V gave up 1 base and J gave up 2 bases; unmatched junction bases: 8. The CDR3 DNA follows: TGTGCCAGCAGTTTATCGGTAGGGACAGGGAGCAACTATGGCTACACCTTC. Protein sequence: CASSLSVGTGSNYGYTF.

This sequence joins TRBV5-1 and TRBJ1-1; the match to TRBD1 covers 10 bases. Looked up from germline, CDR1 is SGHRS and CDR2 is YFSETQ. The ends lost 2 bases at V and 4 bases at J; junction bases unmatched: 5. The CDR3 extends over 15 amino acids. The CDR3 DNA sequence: TGCGCCAGCAGCTTTACCGGGACAGGGGTCACTGAAGCTTTCTTT. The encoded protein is CASSFTGTGVTEAFF.

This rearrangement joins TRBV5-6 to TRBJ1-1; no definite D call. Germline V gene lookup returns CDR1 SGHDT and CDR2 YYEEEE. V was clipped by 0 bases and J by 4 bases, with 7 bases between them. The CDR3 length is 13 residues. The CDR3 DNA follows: TGTGCCAGCAGCTTGGCGGGGATCACTGAAGCTTTCTTT. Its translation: CASSLAGITEAFF.

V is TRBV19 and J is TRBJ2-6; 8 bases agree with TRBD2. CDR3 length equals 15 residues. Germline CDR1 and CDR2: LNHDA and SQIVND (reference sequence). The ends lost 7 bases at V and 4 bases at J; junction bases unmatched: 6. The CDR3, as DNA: TGTGCCAGTAACAGCGGGAGTTTGGGGGCCAACGTCCTGACTTTC. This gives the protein CASNSGSLGANVLTF.

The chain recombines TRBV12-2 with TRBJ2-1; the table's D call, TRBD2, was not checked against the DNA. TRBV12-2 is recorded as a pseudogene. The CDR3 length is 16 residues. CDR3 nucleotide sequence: TGTGCAAGTCGCTTCGGACTTAGAAAGAGAGACAATGAGCAGTTCTTC. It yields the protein CASRFGLRKRDNEQFF.

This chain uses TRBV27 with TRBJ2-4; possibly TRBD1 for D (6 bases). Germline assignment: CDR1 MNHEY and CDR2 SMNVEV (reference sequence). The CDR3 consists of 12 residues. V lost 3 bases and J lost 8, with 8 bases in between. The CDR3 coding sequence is TGTGCCAGCAGTTTTAAGGGGGACATTCAGTACTTC. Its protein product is CASSFKGDIQYF.